What follows are 3 T cell receptor beta chains derived from one specimen sequenced in a study of beta chain features in type 1 diabetes. Of the isolated RNA, all was reverse transcribed, and so the sequenced material was expressed TCRB transcripts. Produced via immunoSEQ multiplex PCR; TCRdb's table is partial and in-frame only. The repertoire consists of hundreds of thousands of clones, with around a sixth occurring once and the leading ten covering around 0.1%. The sequencing input was naive CD4+ T cells from blood. These receptors originate from a man between 18 and 29 years old in good health.

This clone was picked up a small number of times. The chain links TRBV28 to TRBJ1-5; a weak D match, TRBD1 (6 bases). V lost 9 bases and J 7 bases, leaving 16 bases between the germline ends. The length of the CDR3 is 13 residues. Germline V gene lookup returns CDR1 MDHEN and CDR2 SYDVKM. The CDR3 sequence: CASRRGSIQPQHF. CDR3 DNA sequence: TGTGCCAGTCGCAGGGGCTCTATCCAGCCCCAGCATTTT.

This chain links TRBV5-1 with TRBJ1-1; TRBD1 agrees at 8 bases. The CDR3 sequence is 13 residues long. Trimming removed 5 bases from V and 11 bases from J; junction bases left unmatched: 11. In germline, CDR1 is SGHRS, CDR2 YFSETQ. CDR3 sequence (DNA): TGCGCCAGCAGAGATGGACAGGGCAGAACGGCTTTCTTT. Its translation is CASRDGQGRTAFF.

The chain joins TRBV11-2 to TRBJ2-7; perhaps D is TRBD1 or TRBD2 (5 bases each). Germline V gene data show CDR1 as SGHAT and CDR2 as FQNNGV. Between the trimmed V and J ends, which lost 0 bases and 1 base, there was a span of 10 bases. The CDR3 totals 15 residues. The CDR3: CASSLDPGASYEQYF. CDR3 sequence (DNA): TGTGCCAGCAGCTTAGATCCCGGGGCTTCCTACGAGCAGTACTTC.